This TCR beta chain was observed in a study of blood T cell repertoires in COVID-19. V was trimmed by 2 bases and J by 9 bases, leaving 17 bases between them. Per germline, CDR1 LNHDA and CDR2 SQIVND (reference sequence). The CDR3 totals 15 residues. The repertoire was sequenced with immunoSEQ multiplex PCR; TCRdb's copy has only in-frame clones and lacks some. The sample contains under 300,000 clones, around 88% of which appear only once. This chain links TRBV19 with TRBJ2-1; D possibly corresponds to TRBD1 (6 bases). Specimen: PBMCs or T cells enriched from blood (not recorded which). The TCR comes from a woman in her 40s with acute COVID-19. The CDR3 bases are TGTGCCAGTAGTATAACCCAGGGGCCATCCACTGAGCAGTTCTTC. Amino acids: CASSITQGPSTEQFF. Full variable domain (outside the CDR3, taken from reference TRBV19 and TRBJ2-1): DGGITQSPKYLFRKEGQNVTLSCEQNLNHDAMYWYRQDPGQGLRLIYYSQIVNDFQKGDIAEGYSVSREKKESFPLTVTSAQKNPTAFYLCASSITQGPSTEQFFGPGTRLTVL.